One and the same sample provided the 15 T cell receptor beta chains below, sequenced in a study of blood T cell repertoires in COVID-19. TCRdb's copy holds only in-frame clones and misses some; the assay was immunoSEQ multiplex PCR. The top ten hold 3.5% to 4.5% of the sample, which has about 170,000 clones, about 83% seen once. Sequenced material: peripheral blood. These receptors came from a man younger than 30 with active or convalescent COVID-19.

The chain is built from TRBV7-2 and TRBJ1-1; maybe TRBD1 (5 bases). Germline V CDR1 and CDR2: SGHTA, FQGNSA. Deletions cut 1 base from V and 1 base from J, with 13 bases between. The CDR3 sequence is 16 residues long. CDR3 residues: CASSLVRRGSNTEAFF. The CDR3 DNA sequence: TGTGCCAGCAGCTTAGTACGTCGGGGGTCGAACACTGAAGCTTTCTTT. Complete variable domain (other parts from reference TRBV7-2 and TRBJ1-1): GAGVSQSPSNKVTEKGKDVELRCDPISGHTALYWYRQSLGQGLEFLIYFQGNSAPDKSGLPSDRFSAERTGGSVSTLTIQRTQQEDSAVYLCASSLVRRGSNTEAFFGQGTRLTVV.

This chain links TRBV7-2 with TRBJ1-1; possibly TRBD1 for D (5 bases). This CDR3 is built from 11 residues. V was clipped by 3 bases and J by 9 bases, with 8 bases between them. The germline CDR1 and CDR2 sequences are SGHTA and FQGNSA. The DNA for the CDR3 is TGTGCCAGCAGCTTGGAGGGGAAAGCTTTCTTT. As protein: CASSLEGKAFF.

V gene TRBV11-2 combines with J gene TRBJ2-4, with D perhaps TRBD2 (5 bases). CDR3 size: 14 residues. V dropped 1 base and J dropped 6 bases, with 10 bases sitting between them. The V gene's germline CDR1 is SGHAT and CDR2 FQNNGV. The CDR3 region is CASSLARLTNIQYF. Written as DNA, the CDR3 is TGTGCCAGCAGCTTAGCGAGACTAACAAACATTCAGTACTTC.

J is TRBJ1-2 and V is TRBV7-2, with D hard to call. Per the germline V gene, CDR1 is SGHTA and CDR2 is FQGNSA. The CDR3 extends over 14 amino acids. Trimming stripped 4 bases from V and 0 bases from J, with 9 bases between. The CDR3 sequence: CASSSYSANYGYTF. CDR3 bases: TGTGCCAGCAGCTCGTATTCAGCTAACTATGGCTACACCTTC.

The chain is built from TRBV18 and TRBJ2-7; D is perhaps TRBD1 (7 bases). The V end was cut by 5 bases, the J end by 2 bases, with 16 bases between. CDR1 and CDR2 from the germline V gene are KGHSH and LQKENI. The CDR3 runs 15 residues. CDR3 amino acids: CASSGGTARPYEQYF. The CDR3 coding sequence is TGTGCCAGCTCAGGAGGGACAGCCAGACCCTACGAGCAGTACTTC.

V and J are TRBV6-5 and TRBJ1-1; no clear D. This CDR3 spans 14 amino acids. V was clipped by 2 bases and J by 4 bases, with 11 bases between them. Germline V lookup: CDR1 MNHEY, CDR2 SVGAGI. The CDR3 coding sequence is TGTGCCAGCAGTTACAGCGGGGAGAGCACTGAAGCTTTCTTT. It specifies CASSYSGESTEAFF.

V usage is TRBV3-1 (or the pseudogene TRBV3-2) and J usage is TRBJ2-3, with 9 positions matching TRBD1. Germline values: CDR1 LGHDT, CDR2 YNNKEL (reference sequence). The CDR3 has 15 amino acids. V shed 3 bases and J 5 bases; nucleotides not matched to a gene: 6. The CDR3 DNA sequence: TGTGCCAGCAGCCACCCACAGGGGGCAATAGATACGCAGTATTTT. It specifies CASSHPQGAIDTQYF.

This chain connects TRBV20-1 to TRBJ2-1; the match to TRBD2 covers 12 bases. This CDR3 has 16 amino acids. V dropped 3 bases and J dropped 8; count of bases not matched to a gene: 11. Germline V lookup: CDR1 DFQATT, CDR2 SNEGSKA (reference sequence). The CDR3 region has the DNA TGCAGTGCTAGTCGGCTAGCGGGGGGGAAGGGGGATGAGCAGTTCTTC. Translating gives CSASRLAGGKGDEQFF.

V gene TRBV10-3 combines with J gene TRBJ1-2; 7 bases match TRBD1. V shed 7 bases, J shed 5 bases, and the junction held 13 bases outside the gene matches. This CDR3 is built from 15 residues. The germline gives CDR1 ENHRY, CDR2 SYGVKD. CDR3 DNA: TGTGCCATCACCCCACAGGGGCTTGGGCTTTATGGCTACACCTTC. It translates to CAITPQGLGLYGYTF.

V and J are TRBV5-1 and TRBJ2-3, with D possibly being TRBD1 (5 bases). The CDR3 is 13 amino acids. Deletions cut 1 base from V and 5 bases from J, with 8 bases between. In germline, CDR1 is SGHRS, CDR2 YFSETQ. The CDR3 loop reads CASSLQGRDTQYF. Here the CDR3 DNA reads TGCGCCAGCAGCTTGCAGGGTAGAGATACGCAGTATTTT.

CDR3 sequence reads: CASSLREQDYEQYF. Here the CDR3 DNA reads TGTGCCAGCAGTTTGCGAGAACAGGACTACGAGCAGTACTTC. This sequence joins TRBV28 and TRBJ2-7; maybe TRBD1 (5 bases). The CDR3 extends over 14 amino acids. V was clipped by 3 bases and J by 3 bases, with 12 bases between them. The germline CDR1 and CDR2 sequences are MDHEN and SYDVKM.

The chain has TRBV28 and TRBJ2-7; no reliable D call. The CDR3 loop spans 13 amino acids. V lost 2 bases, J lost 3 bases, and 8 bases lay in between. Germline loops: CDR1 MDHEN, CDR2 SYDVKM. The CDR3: CASSLNMYYEQYV. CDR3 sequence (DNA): TGTGCCAGCAGTTTAAATATGTACTACGAGCAGTACGTC.

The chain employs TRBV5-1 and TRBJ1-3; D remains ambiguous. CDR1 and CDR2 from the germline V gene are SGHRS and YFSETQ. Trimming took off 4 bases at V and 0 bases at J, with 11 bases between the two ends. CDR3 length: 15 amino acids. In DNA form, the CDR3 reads TGCGCCAGCAGCCCGACGGCGGGCTCTGGAAACACCATATATTTT. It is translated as CASSPTAGSGNTIYF.

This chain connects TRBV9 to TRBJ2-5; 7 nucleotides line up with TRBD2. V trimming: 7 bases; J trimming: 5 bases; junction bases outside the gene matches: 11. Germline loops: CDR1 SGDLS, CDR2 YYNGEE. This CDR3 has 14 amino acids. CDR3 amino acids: CASAGERFRETQYF. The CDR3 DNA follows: TGTGCCAGCGCGGGGGAAAGGTTTAGGGAGACCCAGTACTTC.

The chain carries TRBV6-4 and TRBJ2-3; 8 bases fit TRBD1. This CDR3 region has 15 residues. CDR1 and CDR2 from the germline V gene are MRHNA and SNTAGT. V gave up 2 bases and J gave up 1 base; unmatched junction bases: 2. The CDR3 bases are TGTGCCAGCAGTGACCTGACAGGGGGCACAGATACGCAGTATTTT. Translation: CASSDLTGGTDTQYF.